Shown below are 3 T cell receptor beta chains from a single sample sequenced in a study of T cells expressing NK-cell markers. TCRdb reanalyzed the 5' RACE reads, giving one entry per CDR3 protein sequence and no DNA. The sample data list some 500,000 distinct CDR3 sequences. The sample was blood T cells: a sorted CD56 or NKG2C T cell subset, CD4+ or CD8+ T cells, or bulk PBMC T cells (not recorded which). The source of these receptors is a woman aged 45-65 years in good health.

The rearrangement joins TRBV14 to TRBJ1-2; with no DNA, the TCRdb D assignment of TRBD1 cannot be verified. Germline V gene data show CDR1 as SGHDN and CDR2 as FVKESK. The CDR3 runs to 14 residues. The CDR3 region is CASSYPDRPYGYTF.

The CDR3 here is CASSAQQGSTDAFF. The V and J genes are TRBV3-1 and TRBJ1-1; TCRdb proposes TRBD1, but this gene call is untestable without DNA. The germline CDR1 and CDR2 sequences are LGHDT and YNNKEL (reference sequence). This CDR3 region has 14 residues.

The chain has TRBV12-3 or TRBV12-4 and TRBJ1-2; TCRdb calls TRBD1, which cannot be checked without DNA. The CDR3 runs 13 residues. The CDR3 spells CASSRGQGDGYTF.